This T cell receptor (beta chain) was profiled in a study of metastatic and nonmetastatic thyroid tumors. All patients were treatment-naive before thyroid surgery. This clone has at least ten counts. Using MiXCR, TCRdb reanalyzed the PCR reads. The sample has approximately 20,000 clones; less than 20% are singletons. There are 16 residues in the CDR3. J lost 11 bases, V lost 6 bases, and 19 bases had no gene match. Germline V gives CDR1 MDHEN, CDR2 SYDVKM. This TCR came from a female donor with papillary thyroid cancer or a benign thyroid nodule (not recorded which). Some clones in this sample may be carry-over from other donors' samples. The V and J genes are TRBV28 and TRBJ1-5; 7 bases agree with TRBD1. Sequencing used blood. The CDR3 DNA reads as TGTGCCAGCAGCGAAACAGGGGCGCGCGACTTGTTTGCCCAGCATTTT. This translates into CASSETGARDLFAQHF.